This T cell receptor beta chain is from a study of blood T cell repertoires in COVID-19. This clone was seen a single time. TCRdb's table, derived via immunoSEQ multiplex PCR, lists solely in-frame clones and lacks some. Found here are over 200,000 clones, roughly 90% of them singletons; the top ten hold 1.9%. V gave up 6 bases and J gave up 1 base; unmatched junction bases: 11. Germline assignment: CDR1 LNHDA and CDR2 SQIVND (reference sequence). The CDR3 is made up of 17 amino acids. The TCR comes from a man aged 35-49 years with active or convalescent COVID-19. This rearrangement joins TRBV19 to TRBJ2-3; 9 nucleotides align to TRBD2. What was sequenced was peripheral blood. The CDR3 DNA reads TGTGCCAGTAGGAAAAGCGGGGGGTTCGTCGGCACAGATACGCAGTATTTT. It is translated as CASRKSGGFVGTDTQYF.